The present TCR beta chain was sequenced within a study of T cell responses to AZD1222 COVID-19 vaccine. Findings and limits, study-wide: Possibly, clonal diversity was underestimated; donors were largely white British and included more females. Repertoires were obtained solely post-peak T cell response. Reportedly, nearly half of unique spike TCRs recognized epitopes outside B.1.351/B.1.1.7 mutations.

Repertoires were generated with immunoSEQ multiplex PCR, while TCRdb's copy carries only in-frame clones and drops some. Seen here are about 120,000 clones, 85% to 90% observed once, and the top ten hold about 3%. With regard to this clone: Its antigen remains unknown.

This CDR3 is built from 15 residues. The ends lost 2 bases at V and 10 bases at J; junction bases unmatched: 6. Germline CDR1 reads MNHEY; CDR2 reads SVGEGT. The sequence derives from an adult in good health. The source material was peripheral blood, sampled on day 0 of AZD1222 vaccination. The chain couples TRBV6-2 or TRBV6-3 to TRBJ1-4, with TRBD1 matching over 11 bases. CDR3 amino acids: CASSYRDRGYGKLFF. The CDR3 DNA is TGTGCCAGCAGTTACAGGGACAGGGGGTATGGAAAACTGTTTTTT.